Listed below are T cell receptor beta chains from one sample, sequenced in a study of human T cells and chemical hapten exposure. One entry per CDR3 protein results from TCRdb running MiXCR on the RACE reads. The sample gives approximately 350,000 distinct CDR3 sequences, about 6% of which show up once; around 5.8% is in the top ten. The sample here was whole blood, taken in connection with sensitization to the hapten diphenylcyclopropenone (DPC). All receptors derive from a woman younger than 30 with alopecia areata. Some clones in this sample may be carry-over from other donors' samples. The CDR3 runs from the conserved cysteine through the conserved F or W. D genes are given only for firm matches. Some rows mark clone size as missing; the rest say once, few, many or name a class of expanded clone.

j_call	clone_size	v_call	d_call	cdr3_nt	cdr3_aa
TRBJ2-1	few	TRBV20-1	.	TGCAGTGCTAGCCCCCAGGGGAATGAGCAGTTCTTC	CSASPQGNEQFF
TRBJ1-5	many	TRBV12-3/TRBV12-4	.	TGTGCCAGCAGTGATACGGCCACCCGGGTGCATTTT	CASSDTATRVHF
TRBJ1-1	.	TRBV27	.	TGTGCCAGCAGTCTTGGGACACTGACTGAAGCTTTCTTT	CASSLGTLTEAFF
TRBJ1-1	many	TRBV18	.	TGTGCCAGCTCACCACAACCCGGGGCGAGCGGCACTGAAGCTTTCTTT	CASSPQPGASGTEAFF
TRBJ1-1	.	TRBV20-1	.	TGCAGTGCTAGAGAAGAGGCTGAAGCTTTCTTT	CSAREEAEAFF
TRBJ2-2	.	TRBV12-3/TRBV12-4	TRBD2	TGTGCCAGCAGGGTATCGGGGGGTAGCGGGGAGCTGTTTTTT	CASRVSGGSGELFF
TRBJ2-3	few	TRBV12-2	.	TGTGCAAGTCGCCGAACCGGGACTAGCGGTCCAGATACGCAGTATTTT	CASRRTGTSGPDTQYF
TRBJ1-1	.	TRBV6-5	.	TGTGCCAGCAGTTACACCTGGGGCAGGGAAGGTGAAGCTTTCTTT	CASSYTWGREGEAFF
TRBJ1-4	few	TRBV7-9	.	TGTGCCAGCAGCTTCGCCAGGAAACTTGCAACTAATGAAAAACTGTTTTTT	CASSFARKLATNEKLFF
TRBJ1-1	.	TRBV29-1	.	TGCAGCGTTGCCCTTTACAAGGCTGAAGCTTTCTTT	CSVALYKAEAFF
TRBJ2-1	few	TRBV7-2	.	TGTGCCAGCAGCTTGTCGACTAGGAATGAGCAGTTCTTC	CASSLSTRNEQFF
TRBJ1-5	many	TRBV21-1	.	TGTGCCAGCAGCAATCCTGGGGATTATGGGCCCCAGCATTTT	CASSNPGDYGPQHF
TRBJ2-7	few	TRBV4-3	TRBD2	TGCGCCAGCAGCCAAGTGCTAGCGGGGTACTACGAGCAGTACTTC	CASSQVLAGYYEQYF
TRBJ2-7	.	TRBV6-2/TRBV6-3	.	TGTGCCAGCAGCCCTCTGGGGACAACCGTCTACGAGCAGTACTTC	CASSPLGTTVYEQYF
TRBJ2-7	many	TRBV6-2/TRBV6-3	.	TGTGCCAGCAGTTACATCCGCCCGCGTGGGTACGAGCAGTACTTC	CASSYIRPRGYEQYF
TRBJ1-1	few	TRBV2	.	TGTGCCAGCAGAAGAATCGGAGTGAACACTGAAGCTTTCTTT	CASRRIGVNTEAFF
TRBJ1-1	.	TRBV2	.	TGTGCCAGCAGGCCAGACAGCGGGGGGACTGAAGCTTTCTTT	CASRPDSGGTEAFF
TRBJ2-3	few	TRBV20-1	.	TGCAGTGCTAGTATCGCTAGTCTAGGCACAGATACGCAGTATTTT	CSASIASLGTDTQYF
TRBJ2-2	.	TRBV9	.	TGTGCCAGCGCCCGGGCTGTTCCCTCCGGGGAGCTGTTTTTT	CASARAVPSGELFF
TRBJ1-5	many	TRBV6-7	.	TGTGCCAGCAGTTACTCCCGTGGGGGGCGCCTTCAGCCCCAGCATTTT	CASSYSRGGRLQPQHF
TRBJ2-1	few	TRBV3-1	.	TGTGCCAGCAGCCAAGCCCTAGCGAACAATGAGCAGTTCTTC	CASSQALANNEQFF
TRBJ1-1	few	TRBV7-3	.	TGTGCCAGCAGCCCCGGGACAAGGACTGAAGCTTTCTTT	CASSPGTRTEAFF
TRBJ1-5	few	TRBV7-9	.	TGTGCCAGCAGCTTAGCTACCCTTTATAGCAATCAGCCCCAGCATTTT	CASSLATLYSNQPQHF
TRBJ1-5	.	TRBV7-2	.	TGTGCCAGCAGCGCAGTACTCAGGGCTCCCCAGCATTTT	CASSAVLRAPQHF
TRBJ1-1	.	TRBV10-3	TRBD1	TGTGCCATCAGTCTAGGACAGGTAGACACTGAAGCTTTCTTT	CAISLGQVDTEAFF
TRBJ2-7	.	TRBV5-4	.	TGTGCCAGCAGCTTGATTGACTCCTACGAGCAGTACTTC	CASSLIDSYEQYF
TRBJ1-2	many	TRBV6-5	.	TGTGCCAGCAGCCCAACCAGGATGACATATGGCTACACCTTC	CASSPTRMTYGYTF
TRBJ1-6	many	TRBV7-9	.	TGTGCCAGCAGCTTAGTTGATTCACCCCTCCACTTT	CASSLVDSPLHF
TRBJ2-2	many	TRBV5-1	.	TGCGCCAGCAGTTCGAGTGGACAGACCGGGGAGCTGTTTTTT	CASSSSGQTGELFF
TRBJ2-3	few	TRBV7-9	.	TGTGCCAGCAGCTTACTCCGGGGGGCGAGAACAGATACGCAGTATTTT	CASSLLRGARTDTQYF
TRBJ1-1	few	TRBV4-3	.	TGCGCCAGCAGCCAAGATATTGAGCTAAGGAACACTGAAGCTTTCTTT	CASSQDIELRNTEAFF
TRBJ1-1	.	TRBV12-3/TRBV12-4	TRBD1	TGTGCCAGCAGTTTAACCGGACAGGGGAACACTGAAGCTTTCTTT	CASSLTGQGNTEAFF
TRBJ2-2	few	TRBV6-5	TRBD2	TGTGCCAGCAGTTCCCCAGCGGGGGGAGGAGGCGGGGAGCTGTTTTTT	CASSSPAGGGGGELFF
TRBJ2-1	.	TRBV5-5	TRBD2	TGTGCCAGCAGCAGTCGGGACTACACGATTAGTGGTGAGCAGTTCTTC	CASSSRDYTISGEQFF
TRBJ1-2	many	TRBV21-1	.	TGTGCCAGCAGACACCCGAACTATGGCTACACCTTC	CASRHPNYGYTF
TRBJ1-1	.	TRBV20-1	TRBD1	TGCAGTGCTAGAGTCCAAGAGACAGGGGATACTAGGGCTTTCTTT	CSARVQETGDTRAFF
TRBJ1-4	many	TRBV2	.	TGTGCCAGCAGTTTGACAGCCTTGAACGAAAAACTGTTTTTT	CASSLTALNEKLFF
TRBJ1-4	few	TRBV15	.	TGTGCCACCAGCAGTTTCTTAGGGAACTCTAATGAAAAACTGTTTTTT	CATSSFLGNSNEKLFF
TRBJ1-1	few	TRBV9	TRBD1	TGTGCCAGCAGCCCCCGACAGGGGACGCGTACTGAAGCTTTCTTT	CASSPRQGTRTEAFF
TRBJ2-7	many	TRBV20-1	TRBD2	TGCAGTGCTCAACCGGGGGGGGCGCGGTCCTACGAGCAGTACTTC	CSAQPGGARSYEQYF
TRBJ2-5	.	TRBV5-1	.	TGCGCCAGCAGCTTGGAGTCTCAAGAGACCCAGTACTTC	CASSLESQETQYF
TRBJ2-7	.	TRBV7-9	.	TGTGCCAGCAGCTTAGCGCAGGGACCGCACTACGAGCAGTACTTC	CASSLAQGPHYEQYF